Following are 29 T cell receptor beta chains from one sample sequenced in a study of PD-1 blockade in classical Hodgkin lymphoma. Assay used: immunoSEQ multiplex PCR; TCRdb lists only in-frame clones, some missing. Of fewer than 7,500 clones in the sample, 80% are singletons; the top ten hold about 2.5%. Each patient relapsed following autologous stem cell transplantation, and prior brentuximab vedotin exposure differed. Purification of CD4+ T cells from thawed PBMCs was achieved by magnetic negative selection. The input for sequencing was CD4+ T cells from blood, taken at baseline. The receptors originated from a human donor with classical Hodgkin lymphoma.

In DNA form, the CDR3 reads TGTGCCAGCAGTAAAGGACCTCCCGGGGGTGAAAAACTGTTTTTT. Translating it yields CASSKGPPGGEKLFF. This rearrangement joins TRBV6-5 to TRBJ1-4, with a weak D call TRBD1 (5 bases). Germline V CDR1 and CDR2: MNHEY, SVGAGI. V lost 5 bases, J lost 7 bases, and 17 bases lay in between. The CDR3 runs to 15 residues.

By proportion, this clone is medium-sized (0.01 to 0.1%). This chain uses TRBV15 with TRBJ1-4, with 9 bases identical to TRBD1. This CDR3 has 15 amino acids. The trim removed 3 bases at V and 7 bases at J, leaving 6 bases unmatched. The germline V gene encodes CDR1 LNHNV and CDR2 YYDKDF (reference sequence). The CDR3 bases are TGTGCCACCAGCAGCGGGACAGGGCGCGGTGAAAAACTGTTTTTT. Translated: CATSSGTGRGEKLFF.

CDR3 nucleotide sequence: TGTGCCAGTAGTCCCGGAAGGGCCGTTAACACTGAAGCTTTCTTT. Protein sequence: CASSPGRAVNTEAFF. The chain employs TRBV19 and TRBJ1-1; D is uncertain. The germline gives CDR1 LNHDA, CDR2 SQIVND (reference sequence). This CDR3 comprises 15 residues. Trimming pared 5 bases from V and 2 bases from J, leaving 15 bases between.

This clone was seen a single time. V is TRBV18 and J is TRBJ2-3; no clear D. This CDR3 region has 17 residues. The V end lost 3 bases, the J end lost 0 bases, and 16 bases lay between the germline ends. In germline, CDR1 is KGHSH, CDR2 LQKENI. As DNA, the CDR3 is TGTGCCAGCTCACCCCAGGCGCCTAGAACTAGCACAGATACGCAGTATTTT. Its protein product is CASSPQAPRTSTDTQYF.

The chain links TRBV15 to TRBJ1-4, with TRBD1 identical over 7 bases. The CDR3 is 15 residues long. The junction had 10 bases not matched to a gene; V was cut back by 5 bases and J by 7 bases. CDR1 and CDR2 (germline): LNHNV, YYDKDF (reference sequence). CDR3 sequence reads: CATSGSTGFAEKLFF. The CDR3 bases are TGTGCCACCAGCGGATCGACAGGGTTTGCTGAAAAACTGTTTTTT.

The chain carries TRBV19 and TRBJ2-1; unclear D gene. Between the trimmed V and J ends, which lost 3 bases and 2 bases, there was a span of 5 bases. This CDR3 has 13 amino acids. CDR1 is LNHDA, CDR2 SQIVND, per germline (reference sequence). CDR3 bases: TGTGCCAGTAGTATTTTTACCTACAATGAGCAGTTCTTC. Encoded protein: CASSIFTYNEQFF.

The V call is TRBV4-1, the J call TRBJ1-5; D not certain. Germline values: CDR1 MGHRA, CDR2 YSYEKL. The CDR3 extends over 15 amino acids. Deletions cut 0 bases from V and 3 bases from J, with 9 bases between. CDR3 in DNA: TGCGCCAGCAGCCAAGATGGAGGGTACAATCAGCCCCAGCATTTT. It yields the protein CASSQDGGYNQPQHF.

CDR3 DNA sequence: TGTGCCAGTAGCCCTGACACGAATGGACGGGACGGGGGCTACACCTTC. Amino acid sequence: CASSPDTNGRDGGYTF. V gene TRBV19 combines with J gene TRBJ1-2; D may be TRBD1 (5 bases). Germline values: CDR1 LNHDA, CDR2 SQIVND (reference sequence). This CDR3 is 16 amino acids long. V was pared by 6 bases and J by 8 bases, with 25 bases between.

The chain carries TRBV15 and TRBJ2-2, with 7 positions matching TRBD2. Germline V gene sequence: CDR1 LNHNV, CDR2 YYDKDF (reference sequence). V was pared by 8 bases and J by 4 bases, with 10 bases of the junction left unmatched. The CDR3 contains 15 residues. The CDR3 here is CATWRGGSGTGELFF. CDR3 in DNA: TGTGCCACCTGGAGGGGAGGGAGTGGCACCGGGGAGCTGTTTTTT.

The rearrangement uses TRBV28 and TRBJ2-5; 9 nucleotides line up with TRBD2. The J call is in doubt because the DNA end fits TRBJ2-7 better. Germline CDR1 and CDR2: MDHEN and SYDVKM. CDR3 length: 15 amino acids. The DNA of the CDR3 is TGTGCCAGCATGAGGTCTTTAGCGGGAGTTTACGAGCAGTACTTC. It specifies CASMRSLAGVYEQYF.

The rearrangement uses TRBV2 and TRBJ1-4, with 7 bases fitting TRBD1. Germline trimming cut 4 bases from V and 12 bases from J; bases unmatched to any gene: 17. CDR1 and CDR2 (germline): SNHLY, FYNNEI. The CDR3 has 16 residues. For the CDR3, the DNA is TGTGCCAGCAGTGGCGTGGGGACAGACATACCAAGGGAACTGTTTTTT. Protein sequence: CASSGVGTDIPRELFF.

This chain joins TRBV2 and TRBJ2-2, with 10 bases aligning to TRBD2. The V gene's germline CDR1 is SNHLY and CDR2 FYNNEI. The CDR3 has 15 amino acids. V trimming: 6 bases; J trimming: 2 bases; junction bases outside the gene matches: 3. The CDR3 nucleotides read TGTGCCAGCAGGAGGACTAGCGGAAACACCGGGGAGCTGTTTTTT. The encoded protein is CASRRTSGNTGELFF.

This chain uses TRBV5-1 with TRBJ1-1, with D possibly TRBD1 on 5 matching bases. CDR1 and CDR2 from the germline V gene are SGHRS and YFSETQ. Deletions cut 1 base from V and 0 bases from J, with 10 bases between. The CDR3 has 15 residues. The CDR3 protein is CASSLRQSVNTEAFF. The CDR3 nucleotides read TGCGCCAGCAGCTTGCGACAGTCGGTGAACACTGAAGCTTTCTTT.

The CDR3 spells CASSLSQGRGLAGTYEQYF. The CDR3 DNA sequence: TGTGCCAGCAGTTTATCACAGGGAAGAGGTCTAGCGGGGACCTACGAGCAGTACTTC. The chain uses TRBV27 and TRBJ2-7, with 9 nucleotides matching TRBD2. The CDR3 runs 19 residues. The ends lost 0 bases at V and 2 bases at J; junction bases unmatched: 14. Germline-derived CDR1 and CDR2 are MNHEY and SMNVEV (reference sequence).

The chain's CDR3 is CASSPLGQGSSYEQYF. CDR3 nucleotide sequence: TGTGCCAGCTCACCCCTCGGACAGGGTTCCTCCTACGAGCAGTACTTC. The chain links TRBV18 to TRBJ2-7, with 8 bases identical to TRBD1. Germline loops: CDR1 KGHSH, CDR2 LQKENI. Trimming at V came to 3 bases and at J to 0 bases, leaving 7 bases not matched to a gene. This CDR3 comprises 16 residues.

The V and J genes are TRBV7-6 and TRBJ2-7; D uncertain. Germline V gene sequence: CDR1 SGHVS, CDR2 FNYEAQ. Trimming took off 5 bases at V and 3 bases at J, with 17 bases between the two ends. CDR3 size: 15 residues. The CDR3 protein is CASSQILGPDYEQYF. The CDR3 DNA reads as TGTGCCAGCAGCCAGATCCTCGGGCCTGACTACGAGCAGTACTTC.

The V call is TRBV28, the J call TRBJ2-2; D may be TRBD1 (6 bases). Germline CDR1 is MDHEN and CDR2 is SYDVKM. The V end was cut by 0 bases, the J end by 0 bases, with 11 bases between. The CDR3 spans 17 residues. The CDR3 here is CASSLWDSLPNTGELFF. Here the CDR3 DNA reads TGTGCCAGCAGTTTATGGGACAGCCTTCCGAACACCGGGGAGCTGTTTTTT. Using reference TRBV28 and TRBJ2-2 for the parts outside the CDR3, the full variable domain is DVKVTQSSRYLVKRTGEKVFLECVQDMDHENMFWYRQDPGLGLRLIYFSYDVKMKEKGDIPEGYSVSREKKERFSLILESASTNQTSMYLCASSLWDSLPNTGELFFGEGSRLTVL.

This rearrangement joins TRBV6-6 to TRBJ2-5; 11 positions agree with TRBD2. V lost 6 bases and J lost 2; bases outside the gene matches: 5. Germline V gene sequence: CDR1 MNHNY, CDR2 SVGAGI (reference sequence). CDR3 size: 15 residues. The CDR3 spells CASRAGTSGQETQYF. Here the CDR3 DNA reads TGTGCCAGCAGGGCCGGGACTAGCGGACAAGAGACCCAGTACTTC.

The rearrangement links TRBV15 to TRBJ2-4; tentative D call: TRBD1 (5 bases). The CDR3 runs 16 residues. The germline V gene encodes CDR1 LNHNV and CDR2 YYDKDF (reference sequence). The germline V and J ends were trimmed by 4 bases and 0 bases, with 13 bases remaining between them. In DNA, the CDR3 is TGTGCCACCAGCAAGAAAGAGACAGTAGCCAAAAACATTCAGTACTTC. It yields the protein CATSKKETVAKNIQYF. Full variable domain (outside the CDR3, taken from reference TRBV15 and TRBJ2-4): DAMVIQNPRYQVTQFGKPVTLSCSQTLNHNVMYWYQQKSSQAPKLLFHYYDKDFNNEADTPDNFQSRRPNTSFCFLDIRSPGLGDTAMYLCATSKKETVAKNIQYFGAGTRLSVL.

The chain has TRBV18 and TRBJ2-5; a possible D gene is TRBD2 (5 bases). The CDR3 length is 15 residues. Deletions cut 2 bases from V and 0 bases from J, with 10 bases between. Germline CDR1 and CDR2: KGHSH and LQKENI. CDR3 sequence: CASSPGLFNQETQYF. DNA of the CDR3: TGTGCCAGCTCACCAGGACTGTTTAACCAAGAGACCCAGTACTTC.

V usage is TRBV5-5 and J usage is TRBJ2-2; 7 bases map to TRBD1. This CDR3 has 15 amino acids. V dropped 2 bases and J dropped 5; count of bases not matched to a gene: 6. Looked up from germline, CDR1 is SGHKS and CDR2 is YYEKEE (reference sequence). The DNA of the CDR3 is TGTGCCAGCAGCTTAGGGACAGTCAGGACCGGGGAGCTGTTTTTT. Translating gives CASSLGTVRTGELFF.

The chain is built from TRBV5-6 and TRBJ2-1, with TRBD2 matching over 12 bases. The V and J ends lost 2 bases and 5 bases, in that order; junction bases with no gene match: 11. The CDR3 contains 18 residues. Looked up from germline, CDR1 is SGHDT and CDR2 is YYEEEE. The CDR3 region has the DNA TGTGCCAGCAGCTTTCGGGGGACTAGCGGGCCAGGGAACAATGAGCAGTTCTTC. Protein sequence: CASSFRGTSGPGNNEQFF.

V and J are TRBV14 and TRBJ2-3; tentatively, D is TRBD2 (6 bases). Germline V gene lookup returns CDR1 SGHDN and CDR2 FVKESK. V dropped 4 bases and J dropped 1 base, with 6 bases sitting between them. The CDR3 extends over 13 amino acids. In nucleotides, the CDR3 is TGTGCCAGCAGCCGGGGGGGCACAGATACGCAGTATTTT. This translates into CASSRGGTDTQYF.

The V gene is TRBV5-1, the J gene TRBJ2-1; 7 nucleotides align to TRBD2. After removal of 4 bases from V and 3 bases from J, the junction contained 4 bases not matched to a gene. This CDR3 has 14 residues. The V gene's germline CDR1 is SGHRS and CDR2 YFSETQ. The CDR3 sequence is CASSGGDGYNEQFF. The CDR3 DNA follows: TGCGCCAGCAGCGGGGGGGACGGCTACAATGAGCAGTTCTTC. Filled out from reference TRBV5-1 and TRBJ2-1, the complete variable domain reads KAGVTQTPRYLIKTRGQQVTLSCSPISGHRSVSWYQQTPGQGLQFLFEYFSETQRNKGNFPGRFSGRQFSNSRSEMNVSTLELGDSALYLCASSGGDGYNEQFFGPGTRLTVL.

CDR3 nucleotides: TGTGCCAGCAGTTACGTCGTGACGGCGAACACCGGGGAGCTGTTTTTT. Translating gives CASSYVVTANTGELFF. V is TRBV6-5 and J is TRBJ2-2; the D is unclear. This CDR3 contains 16 residues. The germline V gene encodes CDR1 MNHEY and CDR2 SVGAGI. Trimming removed 2 bases from V and 0 bases from J, with 10 bases in between.

The V and J genes are TRBV5-8 and TRBJ1-5; the match to TRBD1 covers 7 bases. The CDR3 consists of 15 residues. V gave up 0 bases and J gave up 3 bases; unmatched junction bases: 3. Germline V lookup: CDR1 SGHTS, CDR2 YDEGEE. The CDR3 loop is CASSLEGQNNQPQHF. CDR3 sequence (DNA): TGTGCCAGCAGCTTGGAGGGACAGAACAATCAGCCCCAGCATTTT.

The chain couples TRBV6-6 to TRBJ2-3; 7 bases map to TRBD2. This CDR3 region has 15 residues. The germline gives CDR1 MNHNY, CDR2 SVGAGI (reference sequence). Unmatched junction bases numbered 8, after V lost 8 bases and J lost 0 bases. As DNA, the CDR3 is TGTGCCAGCTGCGCGTATAGCGGGAGCACAGATACGCAGTATTTT. Its translation is CASCAYSGSTDTQYF.

The V call is TRBV15, the J call TRBJ2-1, with TRBD1 identical over 8 bases. Germline V gene data show CDR1 as LNHNV and CDR2 as YYDKDF (reference sequence). CDR3 length equals 15 residues. The V segment lost 3 bases and the J segment 5 bases; nucleotides outside the gene matches: 6. The CDR3 coding sequence is TGTGCCACCAGCAGCCAGGGGGCAGGCAACAATGAGCAGTTCTTC. It specifies CATSSQGAGNNEQFF.

The genes are TRBV19 and TRBJ1-2; D unclear. The CDR3 loop spans 13 amino acids. Germline-derived CDR1 and CDR2 are LNHDA and SQIVND (reference sequence). V lost 0 bases, J lost 2 bases, and 4 bases lay in between. The DNA of the CDR3 is TGTGCCAGTAGTATAGAACTGAACTATGGCTACACCTTC. As protein: CASSIELNYGYTF.